Listed here are 3 T cell receptor beta chains from one sample, sequenced in a study of blood T cell repertoires in COVID-19. Profiling relied on immunoSEQ multiplex PCR, and the TCRdb table lists in-frame clones only, not all of them. Among 150,000 or so clones listed, roughly nine tenths were seen once. The sequenced sample was peripheral blood. Receptors were obtained from a middle-aged woman with acute or convalescent COVID-19.

The chain couples TRBV5-5 to TRBJ1-1; D is unresolved. The CDR3 consists of 13 residues. Germline lookup yields CDR1 SGHKS and CDR2 YYEKEE (reference sequence). V was cut by 1 base and J by 0 bases, with 4 bases left in between. The DNA for the CDR3 is TGTGCCAGCAGCTTGATCATGAACACTGAAGCTTTCTTT. Amino acid sequence: CASSLIMNTEAFF.

The table lists this clone with a few counts. The V and J genes are TRBV29-1 and TRBJ2-1, with TRBD1 matching 9 bases. This CDR3 spans 14 amino acids. CDR1 and CDR2 from the germline V gene are SQVTM and ANQGSEA. Germline trimming cut 7 bases from V and 5 bases from J; bases unmatched to any gene: 9. CDR3 nucleotide sequence: TGCAGCGGTCGGACAGGGGCCCCCAACAATGAGCAGTTCTTC. The encoded protein is CSGRTGAPNNEQFF.

This chain joins TRBV2 and TRBJ1-1, with TRBD1 matching over 7 bases. Germline-derived CDR1 and CDR2 are SNHLY and FYNNEI. The CDR3 contains 12 residues. V lost 6 bases, J lost 8 bases, and 6 bases stayed unmatched. CDR3 amino acids: CASSGGRGEAFF. The CDR3 DNA follows: TGTGCCAGCAGCGGAGGCAGGGGGGAAGCTTTCTTT.